Listed below are T cell receptor beta chains from one sample, sequenced in a study of OX40 agonist ivuxolimab in advanced cancers. TCRdb's table, derived via immunoSEQ multiplex PCR, lists solely in-frame clones and lacks some. The data hold some 16,000 clones, with roughly three quarters observed a single time. Sequenced material: CD4+ or CD8+ T cells sorted from blood, taken in a trial of the OX40 agonist ivuxolimab. These receptors all come from an adult with an advanced solid tumor such as melanoma, head and neck, liver or kidney cancer. Both conserved end residues are trimmed from each CDR3. D genes are given only for firm matches.

TRBJ2-3 - 10 TRBV30 AWSLTVSGQY
TRBJ2-7 - 9 TRBV28 ASSLGAEQY
TRBJ1-1 TRBD1 12 TRBV28 ASSPGQGSNEAF
TRBJ1-6 TRBD1 15 TRBV7-6 ASSLVMWDSNNSPLH
TRBJ1-2 - 15 TRBV18 ASSPGQFTPTNYGYT
TRBJ2-5 TRBD2 14 TRBV27 ASSSRLARVYETQY
TRBJ1-1 - 17 TRBV5-8 ASRSRRLASRQTNTEAF
TRBJ2-2 - 11 TRBV27 ASRNTGTGELF
TRBJ2-2 - 16 TRBV14 ASSQDQEWDIGPGELF
TRBJ2-1 - 14 TRBV7-6 ASSLVGGEEYNEQF
TRBJ1-2 TRBD1 11 TRBV6-5 ASSSQGEDGYT
- - 12 TRBV7-3 ASSLNHGPYEQY
TRBJ2-7 TRBD2 12 TRBV7-2 ASSQPGLAYEQY
- TRBD2 14 TRBV29-1 SVEGEETSGTYEQY
TRBJ1-2 - 14 TRBV12-5 ASGLVPRRVCYGYT
TRBJ1-6 TRBD1 12 TRBV10-3 AISASGQGSPLH
TRBJ1-2 - 9 TRBV28 ASSSNYGYT
TRBJ2-1 TRBD2 12 TRBV6-5 ASSGGGSYNEQF
TRBJ2-1 TRBD2 13 TRBV19 ASSIPTSGTPEQF
TRBJ1-6 - 12 TRBV6-5 ASSYSKGRGPLH
TRBJ1-2 - 15 TRBV5-1 ASSLGGNLGPNYGYT
TRBJ2-3 - 12 TRBV7-9 ASSPREGTDTQY
TRBJ1-1 - 10 TRBV11-1 ASSFGNTEAF
TRBJ1-1 - 11 TRBV6-5 ASSSQMNTEAF
TRBJ1-2 TRBD1 14 TRBV4-2 ASSRTGLNNNYGYT
TRBJ2-3 TRBD2 13 TRBV19 ASTWTSGGRDTQY
TRBJ2-1 - 13 TRBV9 ASSVEGPTRGEQF
TRBJ2-1 - 11 TRBV2 ASSEPLRNEQF
TRBJ2-3 TRBD2 13 TRBV6-1 ASTPTSGSTDTQY
TRBJ1-6 TRBD1 12 TRBV6-5 ASSWTGDNSPLH
TRBJ2-1 TRBD2 10 TRBV6-5 ASGTSVSEQF
TRBJ2-5 - 13 TRBV7-9 ASSLVGSGVETQY
TRBJ1-1 - 11 TRBV6-5 ASSSQIGREAF
TRBJ1-5 TRBD1 12 TRBV6-1 ASSGGTGNQPQH
TRBJ2-1 - 13 TRBV5-6 ASSYRAGGRYEQF
TRBJ1-1 - 12 TRBV7-9 ASSLETGNTEAF
TRBJ2-7 - 13 TRBV19 ASSIEVGRNYEQY
TRBJ2-7 - 13 TRBV10-3 AISEVALKGGEQY
TRBJ2-7 - 11 TRBV5-4 ASSLNSHYEQY
TRBJ2-1 TRBD1 11 TRBV7-8 ASSQQGYNEQF
TRBJ2-7 - 15 TRBV4-2 ASSQSKLAAGSYEQY
TRBJ2-7 TRBD1 12 TRBV7-9 ASNTGTGVHEQY
TRBJ2-5 - 13 TRBV9 ASSATGTLEETQY
TRBJ1-3 TRBD1 19 TRBV19 ASSIVGQGRSEPRSGNTIY
TRBJ1-2 - 13 TRBV19 ASSMREGSNYGYT
TRBJ2-2 TRBD2 12 TRBV11-1 ASSFRGDTGELF
TRBJ1-2 - 11 TRBV5-1 ASSLEELYGYT
TRBJ2-1 TRBD1 13 TRBV30 AWSLLETGEDEQF
TRBJ2-7 TRBD2 10 TRBV2 ASSGGSYEQY
TRBJ2-1 TRBD2 12 TRBV5-4 ASSSGLADNEQF
TRBJ2-7 - 12 TRBV6-5 ASSYYRTAYEQY